The clone carrying this TCR beta chain was detected ten times or more. This sample is part of a study of CD8 T cells in ankylosing spondylitis. TCRdb re-called the 5' RACE reads through MiXCR, storing one row per CDR3 protein. The table includes approximately 250,000 distinct CDR3 sequences, 20% to 30% detected once. This CDR3 has 15 residues. Germline loops: CDR1 MNHEY, CDR2 SMNVEV (reference sequence). V lost 0 bases, J lost 9 bases, and 12 bases lay in between. This sequence was found in a male donor with ankylosing spondylitis or in good health (not recorded which). This rearrangement joins TRBV27 to TRBJ1-6, with D uncertain. Sequenced sample: blood, either unsorted or a sorted T cell fraction (not recorded which). The DNA for the CDR3 is TGTGCCAGCAGTTTATCGGAGGGTTGGCGTTCACCCCTCCACTTT. The encoded protein is CASSLSEGWRSPLHF.